This TCR beta chain came from a study of blood T cell repertoires in COVID-19. TCRdb's copy holds only in-frame clones and misses some; the assay was immunoSEQ multiplex PCR. The profile shows fewer than 300,000 clones, 84% of them singletons. The germline V and J ends were trimmed by 8 bases and 0 bases, with 8 bases remaining between them. Germline CDR1 WSHSY, CDR2 SAAADI. There are 13 residues in the CDR3. This TCR came from a human donor in a cohort sampled during active COVID-19. The sequenced sample was peripheral blood. The rearrangement joins TRBV10-2 to TRBJ1-3; D is unclear. The chain's CDR3 is CASLPGSGNTIYF. The CDR3 coding sequence is TGCGCCAGCCTTCCAGGCTCTGGAAACACCATATATTTT.